A single T cell receptor beta chain is shown here with its context. The antigen it binds to is not known. Base quality data are lacking; no much larger clone is found one base away. The sample's time point label, decoded: baseline before oral tofacitinib. Lesional scalp punch biopsies and peripheral blood were obtained from alopecia areata patients. PBMCs were separated by density centrifugation and stained for CD3, CD4 and CD8, after which CD4+ and CD8+ T cells were sorted on a FACSAria. The library was built by means of the immunoSEQ multiplex PCR assay. To provide template for TCR sequencing, every sample had RNA extracted and reverse transcribed into cDNA. First-strand cDNA was synthesized with SuperScript III using a 2:1 mix of oligo-dT and random hexamers. A synthetic immune receptor repertoire was used to measure amplification bias, and any remaining bias was corrected computationally. As for the authors' bioinformatics: Raw reads were preprocessed to remove errors, and CDR3 was defined by IMGT conventions from the conserved cysteine to phenylalanine. To get clonality, Shannon entropy was normalized by log2 of the number of productive unique TCRs and the result was subtracted from 1. Whether each scalp clone was CD4 or CD8 was inferred by checking scalp TCRbeta sequences against the CD4 and CD8 repertoires from sorted blood. As stored in TCRdb, this immuneACCESS dataset retains in-frame rearrangements with V and J assigned. A fraction of the clones does not appear; measured against another copy, unresolved V genes explain less than half of the discrepancy, and the remainder lacks a known reason. The V and J calls and the clone size are those of that table, but D and trimming were determined from the DNA. The sample table records some 51,000 clones; around 96% of these occur just once. Clones ranked in the top ten supply roughly 26% of the sample.

The data are from a study of CD8+ T cells in alopecia areata (dated by TCRdb to 2017 to 2018). Context from the whole study: Treated patients were enrolled in an open-label pilot trial of oral tofacitinib, 5 to 10 mg twice daily, for moderate-to-severe alopecia areata. The RNA source kit depended on sample type: the PAXgene miRNA kit for fixed scalp, the miRNeasy kit for PBMCs, and the RNeasy kit for mouse skin. Amplification of TCRbeta CDR3 regions was done by immunoSEQ multiplex PCR using 35 Vbeta forward primers and 13 Jbeta reverse primers. Tofacitinib was administered for 6 to 18 months, and 6 months of follow-up off drug were then conducted to assess delayed response and recurrence. Clonality in the scalp was compared among normal scalp (n=4), patchy alopecia areata scalp (n=8), and alopecia totalis/universalis scalp (n=8). Patients on tofacitinib were biopsied at baseline and after 4 and 24 weeks of treatment, and several of the patients also had a later scalp biopsy. To study T cell clonal expansion in alopecia areata, the researchers applied high-throughput TCRbeta sequencing to both the C3H/HeJ mouse model and human patients. In humans, TCRbeta sequencing was performed on scalp tissue and on sorted CD4+ and CD8+ peripheral blood T cells from healthy controls and from patients with patchy or totalis/universalis alopecia areata. What the authors observed across the whole study: Compared with normal scalp, lesional scalp had higher clonality and more expanded CD8+ clones, particularly in alopecia totalis/universalis, a pattern that suggests antigenic drive. Shared TCR sequences between patients were less evident than in mice, which may be partly attributable to HLA diversity in the patient population. Resident alphabeta T cells in normal human skin are also sequenced, complicating scalp TCR repertoire analysis, unlike mouse skin dominated by gammadelta T cells.

Taken from cysteine to phenylalanine, the CDR3 has 13 residues. CDR3 DNA is the only sequence kept; it has 39 bases, read in frame from the first base. From V the trimming removes 5 bases and from J it removes 6 bases, while the gene matches leave 3 bases of the junction unaccounted for. CDR1 and CDR2 (MNHEY, SMNVEV) derive from the germline V gene (reference sequence). The sequence was collected from a human donor with alopecia areata. Sample: CD8+ T cells sorted from blood, taken at week 0. The chain was built from TRBV27 and TRBJ1-5; 8 bases in between match TRBD1. Here is the DNA: TGTGCCAGCAGTGGACAGGGCAGTCAGCCCCAGCATTTT. Its product reads: CASSGQGSQPQHF.